The clone carrying this T cell receptor (beta chain) was counted only a few times. This record comes from a study of patients and donors after allogeneic stem cell transplantation. Each CDR3 protein is one row after TCRdb ran MiXCR on the RT-PCR reads. The sample has about a million distinct CDR3 sequences; 18% are singletons. The sample was blood, either unsorted or a sorted T cell fraction (not recorded which). The source is a human donor who was either an allogeneic HSCT recipient or a stem cell or donor lymphocyte infusion donor (not recorded which). It is not recorded whose cells these are; they may come from a transplant donor.

This chain's CDR3 is CASSSSTSTDTQYF. DNA of the CDR3: TGTGCCAGCAGCTCTTCGACCAGCACAGATACGCAGTATTTT. V is TRBV7-9 and J is TRBJ2-3; no clear D. CDR1 is SEHNR and CDR2 is FQNEAQ in the germline V gene (reference sequence). The V and J ends lost 4 bases and 0 bases respectively, with 8 bases between them. The CDR3 spans 14 residues.